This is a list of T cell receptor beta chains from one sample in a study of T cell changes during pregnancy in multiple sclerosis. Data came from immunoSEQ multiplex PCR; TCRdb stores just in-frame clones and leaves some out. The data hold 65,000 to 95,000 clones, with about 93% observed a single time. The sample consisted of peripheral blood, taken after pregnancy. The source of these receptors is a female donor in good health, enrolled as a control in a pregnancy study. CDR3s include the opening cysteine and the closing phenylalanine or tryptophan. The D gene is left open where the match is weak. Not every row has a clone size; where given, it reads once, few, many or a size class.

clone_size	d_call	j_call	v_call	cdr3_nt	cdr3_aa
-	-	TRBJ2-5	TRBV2	TGTGCCAGCAGTGAACTAGGGGGTTGGGAGACCCAGTACTTC	CASSELGGWETQYF
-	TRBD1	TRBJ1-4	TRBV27	TGTGCCAGCAGTTTGGACCGGGACAGAAGTTATGAAAAACTGTTTTTT	CASSLDRDRSYEKLFF
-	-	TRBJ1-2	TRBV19	TGTGCCAGTAGTATGGGGCTCTGGTATGGACCATTTCACCGCTATGGCTACACCTTC	CASSMGLWYGPFHRYGYTF
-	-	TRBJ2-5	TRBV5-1	TGCGCCAGCAGCTTGGGTGGAGTTGGTGAGACCCAGTACTTC	CASSLGGVGETQYF
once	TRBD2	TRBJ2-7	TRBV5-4	TGTGCCAGCAGCTTGGCCCCGGGACTACCCTACGAGCAGTACTTC	CASSLAPGLPYEQYF
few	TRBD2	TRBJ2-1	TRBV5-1	TGCGCCAGCAGCTCTGGATTTGCGTGGGAGGGCAATGAAGATGAGCAGTTCTTC	CASSSGFAWEGNEDEQFF
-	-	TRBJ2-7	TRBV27	TGTGCCAGCAGTTTTAGCGCGAGCTCCTACGAGCAGTACTTC	CASSFSASSYEQYF
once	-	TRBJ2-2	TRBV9	TGTGCCAGCAGCGTAAGAACCCTAGAGACGAACACCGGGGAGCTGTTTTTT	CASSVRTLETNTGELFF
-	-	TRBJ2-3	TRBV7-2	TGTGCCAGCAGCAAAGCTACGGGAATTAGCACAGATACGCAGTATTTT	CASSKATGISTDTQYF
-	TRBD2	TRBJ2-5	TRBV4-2	TGTGCCAGCAGCCTCCGGACTAGCGGACCTCAAGAGACCCAGTACTTC	CASSLRTSGPQETQYF
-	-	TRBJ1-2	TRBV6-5	TGTGCCAGCAGTTACTTGGGGGGAACTAACTATGGCTACACCTTC	CASSYLGGTNYGYTF
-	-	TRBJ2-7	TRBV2	TGTGCCAGCAGCGAATCACTGGGGACAGGGACTAGGGAGCAGTACTTC	CASSESLGTGTREQYF
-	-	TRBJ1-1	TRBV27	TGTGCCAGCAGTCCGACAGTAAAGAACACTGAAGCTTTCTTT	CASSPTVKNTEAFF
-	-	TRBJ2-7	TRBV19	TGTGCCAGTAGTGCCGGTCGCAGGGTTAATGAGCAGTACTTC	CASSAGRRVNEQYF
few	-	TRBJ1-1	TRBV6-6	TGTGCCAGCAGTTACTCGGGAATTGGGGCCACTGAAGCTTTCTTT	CASSYSGIGATEAFF
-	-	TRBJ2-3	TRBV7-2	TGTGCCAGCAGCTTCAGGGCTGGAGGGGCAGATACGCAGTATTTT	CASSFRAGGADTQYF
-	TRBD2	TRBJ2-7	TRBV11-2	TGTGCCAGCAGCTTAGGGACTAGCGGGGGGGCCTACGAGCAGTACTTC	CASSLGTSGGAYEQYF
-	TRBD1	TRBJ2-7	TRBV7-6	TGTGCCAGCAGCTTAGTGTTACGACAGGGCCTCGTTAGCCACGAGCAGTACTTC	CASSLVLRQGLVSHEQYF
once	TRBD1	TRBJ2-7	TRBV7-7	TGTGCTAGCAAACCTCACAGGGGAAAGGGCTACGAGCAGTACTTC	CASKPHRGKGYEQYF
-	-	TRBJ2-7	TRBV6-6	TGTGCCAGCAGTCCCCGGACAGCGACCTACGAGCAGTACTTC	CASSPRTATYEQYF